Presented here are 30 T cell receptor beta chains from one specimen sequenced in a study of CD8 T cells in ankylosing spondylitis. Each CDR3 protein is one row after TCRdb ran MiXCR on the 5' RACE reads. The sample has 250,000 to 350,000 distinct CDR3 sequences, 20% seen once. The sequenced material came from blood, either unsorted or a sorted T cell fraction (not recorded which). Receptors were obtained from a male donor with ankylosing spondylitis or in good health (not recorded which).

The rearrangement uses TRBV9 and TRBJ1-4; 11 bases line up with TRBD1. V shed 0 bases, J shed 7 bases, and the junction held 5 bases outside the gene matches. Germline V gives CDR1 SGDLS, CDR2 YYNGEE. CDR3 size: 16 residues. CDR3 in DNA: TGTGCCAGCAGCGTAGAGGGGACAGGGGGAAGTGAAAAACTGTTTTTT. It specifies CASSVEGTGGSEKLFF.

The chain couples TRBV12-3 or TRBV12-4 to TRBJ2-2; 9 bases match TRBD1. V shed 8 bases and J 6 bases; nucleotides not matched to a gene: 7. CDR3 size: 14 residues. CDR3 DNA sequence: TGTGCCAGCTTGACAGGGGGAGAGGCCGGGGAGCTGTTTTTT. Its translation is CASLTGGEAGELFF.

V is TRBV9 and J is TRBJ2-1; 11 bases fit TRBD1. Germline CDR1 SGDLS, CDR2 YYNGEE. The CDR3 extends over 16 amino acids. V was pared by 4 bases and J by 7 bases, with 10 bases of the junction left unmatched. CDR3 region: CASSSGGGTGGNEQFF. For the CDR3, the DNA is TGTGCCAGCAGCTCCGGAGGAGGGACAGGGGGTAATGAGCAGTTCTTC.

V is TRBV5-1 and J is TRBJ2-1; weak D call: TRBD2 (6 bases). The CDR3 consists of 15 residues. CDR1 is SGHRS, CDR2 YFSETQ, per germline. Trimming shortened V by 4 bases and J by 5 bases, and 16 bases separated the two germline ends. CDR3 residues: CASSLWGEVHNEQFF. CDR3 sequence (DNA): TGCGCCAGCAGCCTCTGGGGGGAAGTCCACAATGAGCAGTTCTTC.

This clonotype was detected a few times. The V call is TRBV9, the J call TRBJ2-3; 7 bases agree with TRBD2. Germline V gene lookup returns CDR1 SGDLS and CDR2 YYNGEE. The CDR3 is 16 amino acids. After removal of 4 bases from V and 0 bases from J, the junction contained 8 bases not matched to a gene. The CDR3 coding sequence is TGTGCCAGCAGCCTGACTAGCATTACTAGCACAGATACGCAGTATTTT. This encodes CASSLTSITSTDTQYF.

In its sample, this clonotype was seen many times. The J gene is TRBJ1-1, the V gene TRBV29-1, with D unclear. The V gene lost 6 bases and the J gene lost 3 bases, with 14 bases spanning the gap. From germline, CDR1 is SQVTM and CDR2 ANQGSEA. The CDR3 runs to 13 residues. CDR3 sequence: CSVAWRRDTEAFF. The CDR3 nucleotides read TGCAGCGTCGCATGGAGGCGGGACACTGAAGCTTTCTTT.

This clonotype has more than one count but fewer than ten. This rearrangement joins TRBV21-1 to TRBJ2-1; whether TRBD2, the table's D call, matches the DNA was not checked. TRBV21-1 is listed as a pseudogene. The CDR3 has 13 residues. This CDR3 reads CASSKPSSEHSPF. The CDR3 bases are TGTGCCAGCAGCAAACCCTCTAGCGAGCACTCTCCCTTC.

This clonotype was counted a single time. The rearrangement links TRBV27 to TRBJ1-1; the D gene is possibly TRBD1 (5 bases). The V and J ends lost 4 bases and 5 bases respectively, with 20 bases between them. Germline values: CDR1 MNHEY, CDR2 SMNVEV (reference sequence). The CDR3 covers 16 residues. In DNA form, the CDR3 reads TGTGCCAGCAGTTCCAGGGTTTGGGTTCCGGGGACTGAAGCTTTCTTT. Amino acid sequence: CASSSRVWVPGTEAFF.

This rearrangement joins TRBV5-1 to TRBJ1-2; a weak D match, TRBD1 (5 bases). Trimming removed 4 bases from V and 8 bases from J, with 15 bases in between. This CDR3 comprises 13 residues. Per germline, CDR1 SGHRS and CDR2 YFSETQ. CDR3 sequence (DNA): TGCGCCAGCAGCGTTGACGGGGGTCAGGGCTACACCTTC. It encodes CASSVDGGQGYTF.

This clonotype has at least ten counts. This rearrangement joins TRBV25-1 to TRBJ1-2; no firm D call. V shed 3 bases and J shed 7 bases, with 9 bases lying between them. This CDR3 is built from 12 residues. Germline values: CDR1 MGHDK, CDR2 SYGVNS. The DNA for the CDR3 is TGTGCCAGCAGTGAGGCCCCCGCTGGCTACACCTTC. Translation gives CASSEAPAGYTF.

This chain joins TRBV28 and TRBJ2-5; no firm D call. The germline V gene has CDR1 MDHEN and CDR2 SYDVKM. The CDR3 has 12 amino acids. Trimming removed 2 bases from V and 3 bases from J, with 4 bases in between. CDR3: CASSLTKETQYF. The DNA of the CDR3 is TGTGCCAGCAGTTTAACGAAAGAGACCCAGTACTTC. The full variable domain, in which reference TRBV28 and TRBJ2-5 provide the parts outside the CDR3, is DVKVTQSSRYLVKRTGEKVFLECVQDMDHENMFWYRQDPGLGLRLIYFSYDVKMKEKGDIPEGYSVSREKKERFSLILESASTNQTSMYLCASSLTKETQYFGPGTRLLVL.

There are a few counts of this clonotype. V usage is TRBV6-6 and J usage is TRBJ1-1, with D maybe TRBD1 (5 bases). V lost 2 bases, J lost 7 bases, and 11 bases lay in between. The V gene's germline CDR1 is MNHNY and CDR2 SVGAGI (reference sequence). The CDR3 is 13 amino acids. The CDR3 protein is CASSYGAGGEAFF. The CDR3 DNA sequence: TGTGCCAGCAGTTACGGGGCGGGAGGTGAAGCTTTCTTT.

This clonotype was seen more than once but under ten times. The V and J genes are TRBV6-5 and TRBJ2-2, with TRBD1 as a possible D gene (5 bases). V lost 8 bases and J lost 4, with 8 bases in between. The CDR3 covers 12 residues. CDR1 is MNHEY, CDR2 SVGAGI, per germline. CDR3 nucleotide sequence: TGTGCCAGCGCCAGGGTCACCGGGGAGCTGTTTTTT. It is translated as CASARVTGELFF.

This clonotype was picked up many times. The CDR3 region is CASSLALGRVGNEQFF. DNA for the CDR3: TGCGCCAGCAGCTTGGCCCTCGGCAGGGTGGGAAATGAGCAGTTCTTC. The chain carries TRBV5-1 and TRBJ2-1; TRBD1 might be the D (5 bases). Trimming removed 0 bases from V and 7 bases from J, with 17 bases in between. This CDR3 region has 16 residues. Germline values: CDR1 SGHRS, CDR2 YFSETQ.

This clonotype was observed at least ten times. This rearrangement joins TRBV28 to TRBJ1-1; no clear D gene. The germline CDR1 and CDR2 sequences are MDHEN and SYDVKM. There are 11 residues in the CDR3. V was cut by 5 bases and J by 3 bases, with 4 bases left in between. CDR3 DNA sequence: TGTGCCAGCAGTGAATACACTGAAGCTTTCTTT. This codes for CASSEYTEAFF.

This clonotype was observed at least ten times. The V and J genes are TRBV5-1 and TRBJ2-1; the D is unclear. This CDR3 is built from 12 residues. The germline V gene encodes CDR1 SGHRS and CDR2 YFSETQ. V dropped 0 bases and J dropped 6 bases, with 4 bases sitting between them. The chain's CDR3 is CASSLDSNEQFF. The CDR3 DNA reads TGCGCCAGCAGCTTGGACTCCAATGAGCAGTTCTTC.

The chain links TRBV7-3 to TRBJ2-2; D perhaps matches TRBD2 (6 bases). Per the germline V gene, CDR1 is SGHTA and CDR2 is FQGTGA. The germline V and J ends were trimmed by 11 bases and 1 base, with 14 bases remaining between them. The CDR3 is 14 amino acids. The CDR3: CACPRGRNTGELFF. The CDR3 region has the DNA TGTGCCTGCCCGCGGGGACGGAACACCGGGGAGCTGTTTTTT.

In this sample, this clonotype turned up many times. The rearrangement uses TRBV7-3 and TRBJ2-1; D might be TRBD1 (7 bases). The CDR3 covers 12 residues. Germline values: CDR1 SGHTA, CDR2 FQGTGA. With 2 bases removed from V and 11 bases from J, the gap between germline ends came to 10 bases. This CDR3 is CASSLSGGKQFF. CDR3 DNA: TGTGCCAGCAGCTTATCAGGGGGGAAGCAGTTCTTC.

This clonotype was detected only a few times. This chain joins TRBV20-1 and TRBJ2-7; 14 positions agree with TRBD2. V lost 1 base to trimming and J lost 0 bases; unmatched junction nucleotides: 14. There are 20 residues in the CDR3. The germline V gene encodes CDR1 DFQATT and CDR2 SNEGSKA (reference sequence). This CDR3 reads CSARGLAGGPIRERSYEQYV. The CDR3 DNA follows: TGCAGTGCTAGAGGACTAGCGGGAGGGCCCATCCGTGAACGCTCCTACGAGCAGTACGTC.

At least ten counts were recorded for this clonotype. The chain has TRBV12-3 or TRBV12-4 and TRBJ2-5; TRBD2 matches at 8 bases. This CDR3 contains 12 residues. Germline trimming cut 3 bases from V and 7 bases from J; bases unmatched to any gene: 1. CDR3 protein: CASSFGGGTQYF. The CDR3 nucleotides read TGTGCCAGCAGTTTCGGGGGGGGGACCCAGTACTTC.

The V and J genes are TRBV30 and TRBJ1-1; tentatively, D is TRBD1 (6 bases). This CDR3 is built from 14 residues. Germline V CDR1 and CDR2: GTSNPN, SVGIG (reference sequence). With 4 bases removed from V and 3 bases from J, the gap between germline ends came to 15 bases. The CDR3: CAWNTGFRYTEAFF. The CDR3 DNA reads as TGTGCCTGGAATACAGGGTTTCGGTACACTGAAGCTTTCTTT.

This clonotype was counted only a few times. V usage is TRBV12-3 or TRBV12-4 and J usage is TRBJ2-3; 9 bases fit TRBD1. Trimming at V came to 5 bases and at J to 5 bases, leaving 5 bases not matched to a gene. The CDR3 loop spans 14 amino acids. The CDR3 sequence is CASSLRQGGDTQYF. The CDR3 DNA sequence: TGTGCCAGCAGTCTCAGACAGGGGGGAGATACGCAGTATTTT.

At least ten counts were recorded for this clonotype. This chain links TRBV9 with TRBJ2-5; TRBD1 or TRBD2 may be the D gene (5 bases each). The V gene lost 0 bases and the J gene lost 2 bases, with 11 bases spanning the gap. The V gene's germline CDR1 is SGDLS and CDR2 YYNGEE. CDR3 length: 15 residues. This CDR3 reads CASSVATGAQETQYF. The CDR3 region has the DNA TGTGCCAGCAGCGTAGCGACCGGGGCACAAGAGACCCAGTACTTC.

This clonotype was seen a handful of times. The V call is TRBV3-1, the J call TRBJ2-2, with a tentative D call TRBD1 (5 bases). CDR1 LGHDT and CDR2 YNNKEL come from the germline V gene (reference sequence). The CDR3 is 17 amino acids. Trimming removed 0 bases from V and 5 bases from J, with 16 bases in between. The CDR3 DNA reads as TGTGCCAGCAGCCAAGATCTGGGGCGATTTGGGACCGGGGAGCTGTTTTTT. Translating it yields CASSQDLGRFGTGELFF.

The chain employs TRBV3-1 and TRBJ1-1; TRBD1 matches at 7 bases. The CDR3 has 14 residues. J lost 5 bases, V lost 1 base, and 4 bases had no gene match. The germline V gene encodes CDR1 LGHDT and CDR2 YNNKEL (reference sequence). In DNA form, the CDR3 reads TGTGCCAGCAGCCAAGTCAGGGGGTTGACTGAAGCTTTCTTT. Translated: CASSQVRGLTEAFF.

The CDR3 bases are TGTGCCAGCAGCGTAACAGGGACCGGAAACACCATATATTTT. Translating it yields CASSVTGTGNTIYF. This chain uses TRBV12-3 or TRBV12-4 with TRBJ1-3, with D perhaps TRBD1 (6 bases). This CDR3 is built from 14 residues. Trimming took off 6 bases at V and 4 bases at J, with 13 bases between the two ends.

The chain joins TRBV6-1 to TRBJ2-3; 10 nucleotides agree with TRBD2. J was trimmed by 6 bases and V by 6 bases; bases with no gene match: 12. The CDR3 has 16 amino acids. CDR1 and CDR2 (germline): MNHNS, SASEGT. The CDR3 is CASSPTASGSWDTQYF. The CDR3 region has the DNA TGTGCCAGCAGCCCCACGGCTAGCGGGAGTTGGGATACGCAGTATTTT.

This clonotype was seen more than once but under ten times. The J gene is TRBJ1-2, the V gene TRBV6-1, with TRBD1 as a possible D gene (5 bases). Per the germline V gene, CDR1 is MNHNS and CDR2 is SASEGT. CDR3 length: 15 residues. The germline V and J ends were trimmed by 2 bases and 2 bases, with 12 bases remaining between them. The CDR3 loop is CASSEQGRVNYGYTF. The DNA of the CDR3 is TGTGCCAGCAGTGAACAGGGCAGGGTGAACTATGGCTACACCTTC.

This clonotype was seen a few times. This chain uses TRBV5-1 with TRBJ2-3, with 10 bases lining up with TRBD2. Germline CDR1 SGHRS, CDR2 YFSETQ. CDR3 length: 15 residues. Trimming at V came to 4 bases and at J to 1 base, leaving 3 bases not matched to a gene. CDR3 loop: CASSPSGGRTDTQYF. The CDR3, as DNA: TGCGCCAGCAGCCCTAGCGGGGGACGCACAGATACGCAGTATTTT.

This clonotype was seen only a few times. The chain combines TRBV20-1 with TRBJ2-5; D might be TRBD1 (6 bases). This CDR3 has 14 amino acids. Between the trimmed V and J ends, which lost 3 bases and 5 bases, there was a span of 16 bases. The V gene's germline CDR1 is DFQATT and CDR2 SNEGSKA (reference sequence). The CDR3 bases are TGCAGTGCTAGGGACGTACAGGGAGTCGAGACCCAGTACTTC. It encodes CSARDVQGVETQYF.